What follows are 13 T cell receptor beta chains derived from one specimen sequenced in a study of blood T cell repertoires in COVID-19. Data came from immunoSEQ multiplex PCR; TCRdb stores just in-frame clones and leaves some out. The sample lists roughly 320,000 clones; around 85% were seen once. The sequenced material came from peripheral blood. These receptors came from a human donor in a cohort sampled during active COVID-19.

CDR3 amino acids: CASMRRGTGEQPQHF. CDR3 nucleotides: TGTGCCAGCATGAGACGAGGGACAGGGGAACAGCCCCAGCATTTT. The rearrangement joins TRBV7-8 to TRBJ1-5, with 10 positions matching TRBD1. The V segment lost 7 bases and the J segment 7 bases; nucleotides outside the gene matches: 10. Germline V lookup: CDR1 SGHVS, CDR2 FQNEAQ. CDR3 length: 15 amino acids. Together with reference TRBV7-8 and TRBJ1-5, the CDR3 gives the full variable domain: GAGVSQSPRYKVAKRGQDVALRCDPISGHVSLFWYQQALGQGPEFLTYFQNEAQLDKSGLPSDRFFAERPEGSVSTLKIQRTQQEDSAVYLCASMRRGTGEQPQHFGDGTRLSIL.

This chain uses TRBV2 with TRBJ2-7, with a possible D match to TRBD2 (6 bases). V was clipped by 8 bases and J by 4 bases, with 18 bases between them. CDR3 size: 14 residues. In germline, CDR1 is SNHLY, CDR2 FYNNEI. This CDR3 is CASFNSVGGYEQYF. The CDR3 nucleotides read TGTGCCAGCTTCAATAGCGTTGGGGGGTACGAGCAGTACTTC.

This chain uses TRBV2 with TRBJ2-2; D call uncertain. The CDR3 is 14 residues long. Trimming removed 5 bases at V and 1 base at J, with 8 bases between. The germline CDR1 and CDR2 sequences are SNHLY and FYNNEI. CDR3 nucleotide sequence: TGTGCCAGCAGTAATACAGAGAACACCGGGGAGCTGTTTTTT. Its protein product is CASSNTENTGELFF.

This clone came up once. The J gene is TRBJ1-1, the V gene TRBV2; D call uncertain. Trimming took 3 bases from V and 2 from J, leaving 7 bases between them. This CDR3 is built from 13 residues. The V gene's germline CDR1 is SNHLY and CDR2 FYNNEI. The CDR3 is CASSDWANTEAFF. CDR3 in DNA: TGTGCCAGCAGTGACTGGGCAAACACTGAAGCTTTCTTT.

On this clone itself: This sample includes further DNA sequences coding for the same CDR3. The V call is TRBV30, the J call TRBJ1-3; D remains ambiguous. V lost 0 bases and J 0 bases, leaving 9 bases between the germline ends. The CDR3 extends over 15 amino acids. The germline V gene has CDR1 GTSNPN and CDR2 SVGIG (reference sequence). CDR3 amino acids: CAWSVRGNSGNTIYF. DNA of the CDR3: TGTGCCTGGAGTGTACGAGGGAACTCTGGAAACACCATATATTTT.

This chain links TRBV5-6 with TRBJ2-1; the match to TRBD2 covers 12 bases. Germline loops: CDR1 SGHDT, CDR2 YYEEEE. CDR3 size: 13 residues. V shed 1 base and J 10 bases; nucleotides not matched to a gene: 0. CDR3 protein: CASSLTSGGEQFF. CDR3 DNA: TGTGCCAGCAGCTTGACTAGCGGGGGGGAGCAGTTCTTC.

The rearrangement uses TRBV29-1 and TRBJ2-7; TRBD1 matches 7 bases. CDR1 and CDR2 (germline): SQVTM, ANQGSEA. The length of the CDR3 is 12 residues. The J segment lost 6 bases and the V segment lost 0 bases, leaving 2 bases of the junction unmatched. The CDR3 DNA reads TGCAGCGTTGAAGATTCAGGGGGCGAGCAGTACTTC. Translating it yields CSVEDSGGEQYF.

The chain carries TRBV9 and TRBJ1-2; TRBD1 matches at 11 bases. The CDR3 has 18 residues. Per the germline V gene, CDR1 is SGDLS and CDR2 is YYNGEE. Unmatched junction bases numbered 11, after V lost 0 bases and J lost 4 bases. The CDR3 bases are TGTGCCAGCAGCGTAGAAGGGACAGGGGGAAAATCTGGCTATGGCTACACCTTC. Residues: CASSVEGTGGKSGYGYTF.

The chain employs TRBV18 and TRBJ2-2; D is undetermined. Germline V gene sequence: CDR1 KGHSH, CDR2 LQKENI. This CDR3 comprises 13 residues. Trimming removed 4 bases at V and 4 bases at J, with 7 bases between. CDR3 protein: CASSLRLTGELFF. DNA for the CDR3: TGTGCCAGCTCACTAAGACTCACCGGGGAGCTGTTTTTT.

The rearrangement joins TRBV7-9 to TRBJ2-1, with 7 bases lining up with TRBD2. The junction had 2 bases not matched to a gene; V was cut back by 4 bases and J by 8 bases. The CDR3 length is 12 residues. Germline V CDR1 and CDR2: SEHNR, FQNEAQ (reference sequence). DNA of the CDR3: TGTGCCAGCAGCTCGGGACTACATGAGCAGTTCTTC. It codes for CASSSGLHEQFF.

This clone was detected once. The chain recombines TRBV5-1 with TRBJ2-5; 7 bases are shared with TRBD2. This CDR3 contains 14 residues. Germline V gene sequence: CDR1 SGHRS, CDR2 YFSETQ. V trimming: 7 bases; J trimming: 5 bases; junction bases outside the gene matches: 11. CDR3 nucleotides: TGCGCCAGCGGTAAGGCGGGGGAGAAGGAGACCCAGTACTTC. Translated: CASGKAGEKETQYF.

The table lists this clone with a few counts. This chain links TRBV19 with TRBJ2-7; 8 positions agree with TRBD2. The CDR3 runs 14 residues. Trimming removed 5 bases from V and 1 base from J; junction bases left unmatched: 4. Germline V gives CDR1 LNHDA, CDR2 SQIVND (reference sequence). The DNA of the CDR3 is TGTGCCAGTAGTCGAGCTAGCGGGTCCTACGAGCAGTACTTC. Amino acids: CASSRASGSYEQYF.

The J gene is TRBJ2-1, the V gene TRBV7-9; 7 nucleotides match TRBD1. This CDR3 has 13 residues. The V and J ends lost 5 bases and 6 bases, in that order; junction bases with no gene match: 4. The germline V gene has CDR1 SEHNR and CDR2 FQNEAQ (reference sequence). The CDR3 DNA follows: TGTGCCAGCAGCGCAGGGACAGTCAATGAGCAGTTCTTC. The encoded protein is CASSAGTVNEQFF.